A selection of T cell receptor beta chains follows, all from one sample in a study of T-cell memory formation after mild COVID-19. One entry per CDR3 protein results from TCRdb running MiXCR on the 5' RACE reads. The sample holds more than 200,000 distinct CDR3 sequences; roughly 15% are singletons and the top ten take approximately 3.4%. Material: PBMCs or a T cell subset sorted from them (not recorded which). The receptors originated from a young man who had mild COVID-19 (a few samples of this study predate the infection). Cell type and time point are not known. Each CDR3 is given with its conserved first and last residue. The order of the fields is V gene, D gene, clone size, J gene, CDR3 protein, CDR3 DNA. A D gene is named only where the DNA matches it firmly. Expanded clones get a size class; other rows say once, few or many, or leave the size out.

TRBV9	TRBD2	-	TRBJ2-1	CASSVRSGGVSSSYNEQFF	TGTGCCAGCAGCGTCCGTAGCGGGGGCGTCTCAAGCTCCTACAATGAGCAGTTCTTC
TRBV27	-	few	TRBJ2-3	CASSFQGGQDTQYF	TGTGCCAGCAGTTTCCAGGGGGGCCAAGATACGCAGTATTTT
TRBV20-1	-	-	TRBJ1-5	CSARDRYRYLSNQPQHF	TGCAGTGCTAGAGATCGGTACAGGTACCTGAGCAATCAGCCCCAGCATTTT
TRBV20-1	-	few	TRBJ1-2	CSALGGASSGYTF	TGCAGTGCCCTGGGGGGGGCGTCCAGCGGCTACACCTTC
TRBV9	TRBD1	-	TRBJ2-7	CASSVEPGTGYEQYF	TGTGCCAGCAGCGTCGAGCCAGGGACAGGCTACGAGCAGTACTTC
TRBV6-1	-	-	TRBJ2-2	CASASGRLGTGELFF	TGTGCCAGCGCCTCGGGGCGACTGGGCACCGGGGAGCTGTTTTTT
TRBV5-1	TRBD1	once	TRBJ1-1	CASSSMTGGGTEAFF	TGCGCCAGCAGCTCTATGACAGGGGGGGGAACTGAAGCTTTCTTT
TRBV6-5	TRBD2	few	TRBJ2-2	CASTSRGGVTGELFF	TGTGCCAGCACCTCCCGGGGAGGGGTAACCGGGGAGCTGTTTTTT
TRBV5-1	-	-	TRBJ2-3	CASRWTDTQYF	TGCGCCAGCAGATGGACAGATACGCAGTATTTT
TRBV18	-	-	TRBJ1-4	CASSPGSGRNEKLFF	TGTGCCAGCTCACCTGGAAGTGGTAGGAATGAAAAACTGTTTTTT
TRBV7-9	-	-	TRBJ1-4	CARSSAASGSTNEKLFF	TGTGCCAGAAGCTCTGCAGCTTCGGGGTCAACTAATGAAAAACTGTTTTTT
TRBV5-1	-	-	TRBJ2-5	CASGQGSQETQYF	TGCGCCAGCGGCCAAGGGTCCCAGGAGACCCAGTACTTC
TRBV3-1	TRBD1	few	TRBJ1-6	CASSPSAGGGSPLHF	TGTGCCAGCAGCCCTTCCGCAGGGGGCGGTTCACCCCTCCACTTT
TRBV20-1	TRBD1	few	TRBJ1-2	CSARVTGGIKDGYTF	TGCAGTGCTAGAGTAACAGGGGGTATTAAGGATGGCTACACCTTC
TRBV5-5	-	-	TRBJ2-1	CASSLDPLPNEQFF	TGTGCCAGCAGCTTGGACCCCCTCCCCAATGAGCAGTTCTTC
TRBV4-1	TRBD1	few	TRBJ1-2	CASSQAEGQGGNYGYTF	TGCGCCAGCAGCCAAGCGGAGGGACAGGGAGGTAACTATGGCTACACCTTC
TRBV4-3	-	-	TRBJ1-1	CASSQGWGAGTEAFF	TGCGCCAGCAGCCAAGGTTGGGGGGCGGGGACTGAAGCTTTCTTT
TRBV10-1	TRBD2	-	TRBJ2-1	CASSESLAGGRNEQFF	TGCGCCAGCAGTGAGTCCCTAGCGGGGGGACGCAATGAGCAGTTCTTC
TRBV5-1	-	many	TRBJ1-1	CASSLARSGGREAFF	TGCGCCAGCAGCCTCGCGCGTTCGGGCGGGCGTGAAGCTTTCTTT
TRBV2	-	-	TRBJ2-5	CASSVERIETQYF	TGTGCCAGCAGTGTCGAGCGAATAGAGACCCAGTACTTC
TRBV29-1	TRBD1	few	TRBJ2-1	CSVGMRQGFEQFF	TGCAGCGTGGGCATGAGACAGGGTTTTGAGCAGTTCTTC
TRBV9	-	-	TRBJ2-2	CASSVGGTSFKELFF	TGTGCCAGCAGCGTAGGCGGTACTAGTTTCAAGGAGCTGTTTTTT
TRBV19	-	few	TRBJ1-2	CASSIVDGPLYGYTF	TGTGCCAGTAGTATCGTAGACGGCCCGCTCTATGGCTACACCTTC
TRBV7-6	TRBD1	-	TRBJ2-3	CASSLKDRGNTQYF	TGTGCCAGCAGCTTAAAAGACAGGGGAAATACGCAGTATTTT
TRBV19	-	-	TRBJ2-7	CASGEIPGLAPYEQYF	TGTGCCAGTGGAGAAATACCGGGACTCGCTCCCTACGAGCAGTACTTC
TRBV5-1	-	few	TRBJ1-2	CASSLGPTNYGYTF	TGCGCCAGCAGCTTGGGTCCGACTAACTATGGCTACACCTTC
TRBV5-1	-	many	TRBJ1-1	CASSLGHSMNTEAFF	TGCGCCAGCAGCTTGGGACACTCCATGAACACTGAAGCTTTCTTT
TRBV5-1	TRBD1	-	TRBJ1-1	CASSHGQVTMNTEAFF	TGCGCCAGCAGCCACGGACAGGTTACCATGAACACTGAAGCTTTCTTT
TRBV7-6	TRBD1	-	TRBJ1-5	CASSLSPGQGASQPQHF	TGTGCCAGCAGCTTATCCCCGGGACAGGGGGCCTCTCAGCCCCAGCATTTT
TRBV12-3/TRBV12-4	TRBD2	few	TRBJ2-5	CASSDRLAGVETQYF	TGTGCCAGCAGTGATAGACTAGCGGGGGTGGAGACCCAGTACTTC
TRBV4-3	-	-	TRBJ1-1	CASSQVTGKAFF	TGCGCCAGCAGCCAAGTAACAGGGAAAGCTTTCTTT
TRBV7-2	-	-	TRBJ1-2	CASSPQLRTEDYGYTF	TGTGCCAGCAGCCCGCAACTCAGGACAGAGGACTATGGCTACACCTTC